What follows are 24 T cell receptor beta chains derived from one specimen sequenced in a study of blood T cell repertoires in COVID-19. Sequencing used immunoSEQ multiplex PCR; TCRdb keeps in-frame clones, though not all of them. The sample has fewer than 45,000 clones; roughly 90% are singletons. Sequenced material: peripheral blood. The receptors originated from a man aged 60 to 69 with active or convalescent COVID-19.

The J gene is TRBJ2-7, the V gene TRBV29-1, with 9 bases lining up with TRBD1. The CDR3 is 12 residues long. With V trimmed by 6 bases and J by 7 bases, 7 bases remained unmatched. Germline assignment: CDR1 SQVTM and CDR2 ANQGSEA. In nucleotides, the CDR3 is TGCAGCGTAACCGGGACAGGGAGGGAGCAGTACTTC. It codes for CSVTGTGREQYF.

As DNA, the CDR3 is TGTGCCAGCAGCCAAGCCTGGACTAGCGGGGGGTACGAGCAGTACTTC. Translated, it gives CASSQAWTSGGYEQYF. The V call is TRBV3-1 (or the pseudogene TRBV3-2), the J call TRBJ2-7; 14 bases fit TRBD2. The germline CDR1 and CDR2 sequences are LGHDT and YNNKEL (reference sequence). V was clipped by 1 base and J by 4 bases; unmatched bases: 3. The CDR3 runs to 16 residues.

The chain joins TRBV6-1 to TRBJ1-5; 12 bases align to TRBD1. The V segment lost 4 bases and the J segment 7 bases; nucleotides outside the gene matches: 8. CDR1 MNHNS and CDR2 SASEGT come from the germline V gene. The CDR3 has 16 residues. This CDR3 reads CASSGTGQGANQPQHF. The CDR3 DNA reads TGTGCCAGCAGTGGCACGGGACAGGGGGCAAACCAGCCCCAGCATTTT.

The J gene is TRBJ1-1, the V gene TRBV27, with a weak D call TRBD1 (5 bases). CDR3 length: 14 residues. The V and J ends lost 5 bases and 1 base respectively, with 11 bases between them. The germline CDR1 and CDR2 sequences are MNHEY and SMNVEV (reference sequence). The CDR3 bases are TGTGCCAGCAGTAGCAGGACATCGAACACTGAAGCTTTCTTT. Translation gives CASSSRTSNTEAFF.

The V gene is TRBV5-4, the J gene TRBJ1-3; tentative D call: TRBD1 (6 bases). In germline, CDR1 is SGHNT, CDR2 YYREEE (reference sequence). This CDR3 contains 16 residues. With 4 bases removed from V and 0 bases from J, the gap between germline ends came to 14 bases. The CDR3 region is CASSNGQSRSGNTIYF. Written as DNA, the CDR3 is TGTGCCAGCAGCAATGGACAGTCCCGCTCTGGAAACACCATATATTTT.

This clone showed up just once. The V gene is TRBV6-5, the J gene TRBJ1-2; 9 bases map to TRBD1. Germline V gives CDR1 MNHEY, CDR2 SVGAGI. V shed 8 bases, J shed 4 bases, and the junction held 8 bases outside the gene matches. This CDR3 is built from 14 residues. The CDR3, as DNA: TGTGCCAGCTTGCGTGGGACAGGGTTCTATGGCTACACCTTC. It codes for CASLRGTGFYGYTF.

V usage is TRBV5-1 and J usage is TRBJ2-5; 10 bases map to TRBD2. The CDR3 spans 16 residues. V dropped 2 bases and J dropped 4; count of bases not matched to a gene: 8. Per germline, CDR1 SGHRS and CDR2 YFSETQ. The CDR3 DNA reads as TGCGCCAGCAGCTTCCAGCGGGGGGGCCGTCTAGAGACCCAGTACTTC. Translation gives CASSFQRGGRLETQYF.

V usage is TRBV12-3 or TRBV12-4 and J usage is TRBJ2-5, with D perhaps matching TRBD2 (7 bases). The CDR3 consists of 13 residues. V was shortened by 4 bases and J by 4 bases, with 10 bases between the two germline ends. CDR3 loop: CASSWGGAETQYF. The CDR3 region has the DNA TGTGCCAGCAGTTGGGGGGGGGCAGAGACCCAGTACTTC.

This clone was seen only once. J is TRBJ1-5 and V is TRBV20-1; D may be TRBD1 (6 bases). CDR1 DFQATT and CDR2 SNEGSKA come from the germline V gene (reference sequence). The CDR3 loop spans 15 amino acids. The V end was cut by 3 bases, the J end by 2 bases, with 14 bases between. The CDR3 nucleotides are TGCAGTGCTAGTGGGGGCAGGGCGGGCAATCAGCCCCAGCATTTT. It translates to CSASGGRAGNQPQHF.

The chain couples TRBV6-5 to TRBJ2-3; TRBD2 matches at 8 bases. CDR3 length: 14 residues. CDR1 MNHEY and CDR2 SVGAGI come from the germline V gene. Trimming removed 5 bases from V and 8 bases from J; junction bases left unmatched: 9. CDR3 sequence (DNA): TGTGCCAGCAGTCTGTCTAGCGGGTGGGGTACGCAGTATTTT. The encoded protein is CASSLSSGWGTQYF.

The rearrangement uses TRBV7-9 and TRBJ2-3; TRBD2 aligns across 7 bases. CDR3 size: 15 residues. Germline-derived CDR1 and CDR2 are SEHNR and FQNEAQ (reference sequence). V was clipped by 7 bases and J by 5 bases; unmatched bases: 12. CDR3 nucleotides: TGTGCCAGCACCCCCAGGACTAGTAACGTAGATACGCAGTATTTT. It codes for CASTPRTSNVDTQYF. The whole variable domain, remainder taken from reference TRBV7-9 and TRBJ2-3, is DTGVSQNPRHKITKRGQNVTFRCDPISEHNRLYWYRQTLGQGPEFLTYFQNEAQLEKSRLLSDRFSAERPKGSFSTLEIQRTEQGDSAMYLCASTPRTSNVDTQYFGPGTRLTVL.

This chain joins TRBV14 and TRBJ2-7; TRBD1 aligns across 9 bases. The trim removed 4 bases at V and 2 bases at J, leaving 3 bases unmatched. The CDR3 sequence is 14 residues long. Per germline, CDR1 SGHDN and CDR2 FVKESK. CDR3 protein: CASSPRQGAYEQYF. The CDR3 DNA reads TGTGCCAGCAGCCCCCGACAGGGGGCCTACGAGCAGTACTTC.

The chain recombines TRBV7-9 with TRBJ1-1, with D possibly being TRBD1 (6 bases). Trimming left V 5 bases short and J 1 base short, with 8 bases between. The germline V gene encodes CDR1 SEHNR and CDR2 FQNEAQ (reference sequence). The CDR3 is 13 amino acids. The CDR3 nucleotides read TGTGCCAGCAGCCCACAGGGGAACACTGAAGCTTTCTTT. Translating it yields CASSPQGNTEAFF. The complete variable domain, with remaining parts taken from reference TRBV7-9 and TRBJ1-1, reads DTGVSQNPRHKITKRGQNVTFRCDPISEHNRLYWYRQTLGQGPEFLTYFQNEAQLEKSRLLSDRFSAERPKGSFSTLEIQRTEQGDSAMYLCASSPQGNTEAFFGQGTRLTVV.

The CDR3 nucleotides are TGTGCCAGCAGCTTAGCGCTAGGACTTTCCTTCGAGACCCAGTACTTC. Translated, it gives CASSLALGLSFETQYF. The genes are TRBV7-9 and TRBJ2-5; D is perhaps TRBD2 (5 bases). This CDR3 comprises 16 residues. Germline values: CDR1 SEHNR, CDR2 FQNEAQ (reference sequence). V lost 0 bases, J lost 5 bases, and 16 bases lay in between. Looking up the rest from reference TRBV7-9 and TRBJ2-5 gives the full variable domain: DTGVSQNPRHKITKRGQNVTFRCDPISEHNRLYWYRQTLGQGPEFLTYFQNEAQLEKSRLLSDRFSAERPKGSFSTLEIQRTEQGDSAMYLCASSLALGLSFETQYFGPGTRLLVL.

The chain couples TRBV14 to TRBJ1-6; a possible D gene is TRBD1 (6 bases). The germline V and J ends were trimmed by 1 base and 15 bases, with 13 bases remaining between them. Germline V gene sequence: CDR1 SGHDN, CDR2 FVKESK. CDR3 size: 13 residues. The CDR3 coding sequence is TGTGCCAGCAGCCAAGTCTATGGGGGACACCTCCACTTT. It specifies CASSQVYGGHLHF.

The chain links TRBV19 to TRBJ1-2; D uncertain. V lost 3 bases, J lost 6 bases, and 23 bases lay in between. The CDR3 runs to 17 residues. From germline, CDR1 is LNHDA and CDR2 SQIVND (reference sequence). The CDR3 DNA reads TGTGCCAGTAGTATCTCGCTCGATGGGAGGGCCGGGCATGGCTACACCTTC. This sequence encodes CASSISLDGRAGHGYTF.

The chain employs TRBV27 and TRBJ1-4, with D perhaps TRBD1 (5 bases). Trimming took 6 bases from V and 8 from J, leaving 22 bases between them. The CDR3 has 16 residues. Germline V lookup: CDR1 MNHEY, CDR2 SMNVEV (reference sequence). In DNA, the CDR3 is TGTGCCAGCAGAGGTCTAGGGGATGGCAGAAGGGAAAAACTGTTTTTT. Translation gives CASRGLGDGRREKLFF.

This sequence joins TRBV7-9 and TRBJ2-2, with a possible D match to TRBD1 (6 bases). The CDR3 sequence is 16 residues long. Between the trimmed V and J ends, which lost 10 bases and 0 bases, there was a span of 18 bases. CDR1 is SEHNR, CDR2 FQNEAQ, per germline (reference sequence). The CDR3 DNA follows: TGTGCCACCCACTCCGGCCAGGGGACGAACACCGGGGAGCTGTTTTTT. This codes for CATHSGQGTNTGELFF. Variable domain in full (rest from reference TRBV7-9 and TRBJ2-2): DTGVSQNPRHKITKRGQNVTFRCDPISEHNRLYWYRQTLGQGPEFLTYFQNEAQLEKSRLLSDRFSAERPKGSFSTLEIQRTEQGDSAMYLCATHSGQGTNTGELFFGEGSRLTVL.

The chain has TRBV19 and TRBJ1-5; 7 positions match TRBD1. V trimming: 7 bases; J trimming: 6 bases; junction bases outside the gene matches: 12. Per the germline V gene, CDR1 is LNHDA and CDR2 is SQIVND (reference sequence). The CDR3 is 15 amino acids. The CDR3: CASTPTQGGFQPQHF. The DNA for the CDR3 is TGTGCCAGTACCCCAACCCAGGGGGGATTTCAGCCCCAGCATTTT.

This sequence joins TRBV5-6 and TRBJ2-5; TRBD2 agrees at 7 bases. The CDR3 loop spans 15 amino acids. The V gene end was trimmed by 3 bases and the J gene end by 0 bases; junction bases not matched to a gene: 5. Germline V gene data show CDR1 as SGHDT and CDR2 as YYEEEE. DNA of the CDR3: TGTGCCAGCAGCTCCCCCGGGACTAACCAAGAGACCCAGTACTTC. Its protein product is CASSSPGTNQETQYF.

This clone was seen a handful of times. The chain couples TRBV7-9 to TRBJ1-5; TRBD1 matches at 7 bases. Looked up from germline, CDR1 is SEHNR and CDR2 is FQNEAQ (reference sequence). The CDR3 sequence is 16 residues long. V was pared by 3 bases and J by 4 bases, with 9 bases of the junction left unmatched. The CDR3 bases are TGTGCCAGCAGCTTCGATGGGACAGCGTGGAATCAGCCCCAGCATTTT. Amino acid sequence: CASSFDGTAWNQPQHF.

The J gene is TRBJ2-7, the V gene TRBV9; 7 bases match TRBD2. The V gene's germline CDR1 is SGDLS and CDR2 YYNGEE. V lost 0 bases and J lost 10; bases outside the gene matches: 13. The CDR3 length is 15 residues. The CDR3 DNA follows: TGTGCCAGCAGCGTAGGATCGGGGACTACCGGGTTCCAGTACTTC. Amino acids: CASSVGSGTTGFQYF.

This chain uses TRBV7-9 with TRBJ1-2; no firm D call. V was pared by 3 bases and J by 4 bases, with 9 bases between. CDR1 is SEHNR and CDR2 is FQNEAQ in the germline V gene (reference sequence). This CDR3 region has 13 residues. CDR3 sequence (DNA): TGTGCCAGCAGCTTTACCGGGATCTATGGCTACACCTTC. Amino acids: CASSFTGIYGYTF.

This chain joins TRBV6-5 and TRBJ1-2, with D possibly being TRBD1 (5 bases). Germline loops: CDR1 MNHEY, CDR2 SVGAGI. Trimming removed 6 bases from V and 0 bases from J, with 8 bases in between. CDR3 length: 13 residues. The CDR3 reads CASRPTANYGYTF. For the CDR3, the DNA is TGTGCCAGCAGACCGACAGCTAACTATGGCTACACCTTC.